This T cell receptor beta chain originates from a study of T-cell reconstitution after alpha-beta-depleted transplantation in children. Whole-study findings and limits: Diversity of TCRbeta at day 60 was high in some patients, arising from surviving recipient T cells and thymic progenitors. Reportedly, only several hundred clones from non-depleted graft cells drove alpha-beta T-cell counts at about two months.

The library targeted TCRbeta and was prepared with unique molecular identifiers. In TCRdb, the PCR reads were re-called with MiXCR into one record per CDR3 protein. The sample contains fewer than 35,000 distinct CDR3 sequences, approximately 6.5% of which appear only once. There are many counts of this clonotype. Its cognate antigen is unknown. Germline trimming cut 6 bases from V and 7 bases from J; bases unmatched to any gene: 7. The CDR3 covers 13 residues. Germline V CDR1 and CDR2: SQVTM, ANQGSEA. The clonotype was recovered from a child in the first two years of life who had a stem cell transplant for acute myeloid leukemia, so the T cells may come from the graft donor. This chain joins TRBV29-1 and TRBJ2-7; 12 positions agree with TRBD1. The material was peripheral blood, obtained 60 days after TCRalphabeta/CD19-depleted stem cell transplant. The CDR3 DNA is TGCAGCGTCGCGGGACAGGGGGCGAGGGAGCAGTACTTC. This codes for CSVAGQGAREQYF.